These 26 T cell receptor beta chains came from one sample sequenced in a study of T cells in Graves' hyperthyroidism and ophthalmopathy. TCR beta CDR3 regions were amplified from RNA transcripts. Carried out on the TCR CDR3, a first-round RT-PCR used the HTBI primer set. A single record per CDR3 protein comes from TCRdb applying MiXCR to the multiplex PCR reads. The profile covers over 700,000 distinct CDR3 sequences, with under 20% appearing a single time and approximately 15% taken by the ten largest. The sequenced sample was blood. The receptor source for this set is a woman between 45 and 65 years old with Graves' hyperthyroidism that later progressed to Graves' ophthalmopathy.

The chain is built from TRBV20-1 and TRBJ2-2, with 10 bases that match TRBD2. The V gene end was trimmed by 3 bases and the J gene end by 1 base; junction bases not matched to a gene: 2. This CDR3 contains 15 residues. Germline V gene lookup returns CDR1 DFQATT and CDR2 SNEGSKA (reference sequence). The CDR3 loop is CSASSGGWNTGELFF. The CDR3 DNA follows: TGCAGTGCTAGTAGCGGGGGGTGGAACACCGGGGAGCTGTTTTTT.

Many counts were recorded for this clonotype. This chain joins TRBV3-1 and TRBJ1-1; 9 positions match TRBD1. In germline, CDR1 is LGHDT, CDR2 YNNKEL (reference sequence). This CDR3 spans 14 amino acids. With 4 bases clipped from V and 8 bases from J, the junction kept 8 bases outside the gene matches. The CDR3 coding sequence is TGTGCCAGCAGCCCGGGACAGGGTTTAGGGGAAGCTTTCTTT. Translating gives CASSPGQGLGEAFF.

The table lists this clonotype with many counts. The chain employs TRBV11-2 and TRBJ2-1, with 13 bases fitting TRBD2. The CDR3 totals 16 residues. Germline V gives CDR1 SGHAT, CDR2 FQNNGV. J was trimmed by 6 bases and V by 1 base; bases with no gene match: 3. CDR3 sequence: CASSLVGTSGVNEQFF. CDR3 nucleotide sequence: TGTGCCAGCAGCTTAGTAGGGACTAGCGGGGTCAATGAGCAGTTCTTC. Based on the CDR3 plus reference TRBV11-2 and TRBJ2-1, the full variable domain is EAGVAQSPRYKIIEKRQSVAFWCNPISGHATLYWYQQILGQGPKLLIQFQNNGVVDDSQLPKDRFSAERLKGVDSTLKIQPAKLEDSAVYLCASSLVGTSGVNEQFFGPGTRLTVL.

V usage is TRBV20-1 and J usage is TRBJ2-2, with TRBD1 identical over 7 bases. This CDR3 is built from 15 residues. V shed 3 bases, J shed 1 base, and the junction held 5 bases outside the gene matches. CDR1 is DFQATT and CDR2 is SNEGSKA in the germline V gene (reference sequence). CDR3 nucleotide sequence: TGCAGTGCTAGTCTGCAGGGGGTGAACACCGGGGAGCTGTTTTTT. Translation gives CSASLQGVNTGELFF.

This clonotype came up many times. The CDR3 sequence is CASSRQGSANYGYTF. Written as DNA, the CDR3 is TGTGCCAGCAGTCGACAGGGGTCGGCTAACTATGGCTACACCTTC. The chain is built from TRBV6-1 and TRBJ1-2; TRBD1 matches at 8 bases. Unmatched junction bases numbered 5, after V lost 5 bases and J lost 0 bases. CDR1 is MNHNS and CDR2 is SASEGT in the germline V gene. CDR3 length: 15 amino acids.

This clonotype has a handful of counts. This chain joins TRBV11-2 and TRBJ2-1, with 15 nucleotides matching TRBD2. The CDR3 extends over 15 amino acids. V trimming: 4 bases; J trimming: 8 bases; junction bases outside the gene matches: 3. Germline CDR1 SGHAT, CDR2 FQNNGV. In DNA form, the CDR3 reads TGTGCCAGCAGCTCCTGGACTAGCGGGGGGGATGAGCAGTTCTTC. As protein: CASSSWTSGGDEQFF.

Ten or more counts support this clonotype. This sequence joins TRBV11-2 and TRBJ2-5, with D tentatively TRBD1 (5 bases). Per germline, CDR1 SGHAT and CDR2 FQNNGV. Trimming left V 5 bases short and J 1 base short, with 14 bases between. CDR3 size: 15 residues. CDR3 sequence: CASSPLDSPQETQYF. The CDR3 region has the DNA TGTGCCAGCAGCCCTCTCGACAGCCCCCAAGAGACCCAGTACTTC.

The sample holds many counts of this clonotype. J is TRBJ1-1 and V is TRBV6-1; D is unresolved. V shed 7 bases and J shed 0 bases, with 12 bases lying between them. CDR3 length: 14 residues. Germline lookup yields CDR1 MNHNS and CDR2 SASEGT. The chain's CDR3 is CASISTWVNTEAFF. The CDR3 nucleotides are TGTGCCAGCATCTCAACATGGGTGAACACTGAAGCTTTCTTT.

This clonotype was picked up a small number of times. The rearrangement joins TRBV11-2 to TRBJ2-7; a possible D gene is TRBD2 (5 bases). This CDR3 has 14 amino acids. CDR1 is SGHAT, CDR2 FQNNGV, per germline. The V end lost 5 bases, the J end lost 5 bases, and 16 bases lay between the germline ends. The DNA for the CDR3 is TGTGCCAGCAGCAACCCATGGAGGAAGGACGAGCAGTACTTC. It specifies CASSNPWRKDEQYF.

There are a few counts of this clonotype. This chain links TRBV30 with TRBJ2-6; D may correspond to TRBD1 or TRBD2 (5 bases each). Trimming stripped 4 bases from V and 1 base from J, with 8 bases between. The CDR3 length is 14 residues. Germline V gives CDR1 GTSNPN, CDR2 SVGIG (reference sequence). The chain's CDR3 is CAWNWGSGANVLTF. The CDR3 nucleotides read TGTGCCTGGAATTGGGGGTCTGGGGCCAACGTCCTGACTTTC.

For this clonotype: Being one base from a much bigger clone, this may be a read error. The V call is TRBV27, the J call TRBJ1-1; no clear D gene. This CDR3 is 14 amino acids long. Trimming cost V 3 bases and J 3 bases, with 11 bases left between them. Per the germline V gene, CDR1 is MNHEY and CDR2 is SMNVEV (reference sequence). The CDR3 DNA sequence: TGTGCCAGCAGTTTGGGCAAGATGCACACTGAAGCTTTCTTT. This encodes CASSLGKMHTEAFF.

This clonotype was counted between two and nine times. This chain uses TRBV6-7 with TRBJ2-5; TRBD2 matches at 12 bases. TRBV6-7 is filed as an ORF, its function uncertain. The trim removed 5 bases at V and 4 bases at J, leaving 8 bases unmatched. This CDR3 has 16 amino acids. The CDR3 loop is CASSLPGLAGRETQYF. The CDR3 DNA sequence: TGTGCCAGCAGTCTCCCCGGACTAGCGGGAAGAGAGACCCAGTACTTC.

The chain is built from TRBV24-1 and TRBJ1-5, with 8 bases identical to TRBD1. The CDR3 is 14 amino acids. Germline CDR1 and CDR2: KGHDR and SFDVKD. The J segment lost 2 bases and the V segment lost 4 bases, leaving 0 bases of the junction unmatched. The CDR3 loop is CATSETGGNQPQHF. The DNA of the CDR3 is TGTGCCACCAGTGAGACAGGGGGCAATCAGCCCCAGCATTTT.

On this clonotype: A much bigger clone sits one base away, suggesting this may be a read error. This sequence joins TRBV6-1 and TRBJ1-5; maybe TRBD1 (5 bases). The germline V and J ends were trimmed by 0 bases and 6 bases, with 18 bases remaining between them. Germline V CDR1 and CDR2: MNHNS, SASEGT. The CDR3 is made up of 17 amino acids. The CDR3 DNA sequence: TGTGCCAGCAGTGAAGCGTTCTCGGGGGTGCCCAGTCAGCCCCAGCATTTT. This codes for CASSEAFSGVPSQPQHF.

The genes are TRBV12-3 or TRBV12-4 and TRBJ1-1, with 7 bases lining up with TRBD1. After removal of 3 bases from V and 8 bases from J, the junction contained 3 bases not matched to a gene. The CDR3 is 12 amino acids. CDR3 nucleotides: TGTGCCAGCAGTTTTCAGGGGGGCGAAGCTTTCTTT. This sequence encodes CASSFQGGEAFF.

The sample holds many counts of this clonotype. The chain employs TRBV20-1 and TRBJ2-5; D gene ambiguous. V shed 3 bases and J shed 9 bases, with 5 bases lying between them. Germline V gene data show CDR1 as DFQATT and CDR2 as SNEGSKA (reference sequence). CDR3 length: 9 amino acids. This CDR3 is CSASPAQYF. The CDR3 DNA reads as TGCAGTGCTAGCCCCGCCCAGTACTTC.

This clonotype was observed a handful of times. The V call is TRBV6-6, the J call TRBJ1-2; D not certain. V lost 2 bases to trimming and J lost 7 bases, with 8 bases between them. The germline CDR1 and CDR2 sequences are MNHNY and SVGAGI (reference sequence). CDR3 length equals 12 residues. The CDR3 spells CASSYLGGGYTF. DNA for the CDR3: TGTGCCAGCAGTTACCTCGGAGGTGGCTACACCTTC.

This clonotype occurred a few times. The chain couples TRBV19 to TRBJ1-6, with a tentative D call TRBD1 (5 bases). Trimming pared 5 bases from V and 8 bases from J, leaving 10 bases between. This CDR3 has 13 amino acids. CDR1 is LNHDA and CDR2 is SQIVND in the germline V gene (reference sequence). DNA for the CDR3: TGTGCCAGTAGTCGGGACCTTTATTCACCCCTCCACTTT. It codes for CASSRDLYSPLHF.

CDR3 bases: TGTGCCAGCAGCGTGGGGACAGGGGGCTTCTACGAGCAGTACTTC. It specifies CASSVGTGGFYEQYF. The chain recombines TRBV9 with TRBJ2-7; TRBD1 matches 12 bases. Germline CDR1 and CDR2: SGDLS and YYNGEE. The CDR3 is 15 residues long. Trimming cost V 2 bases and J 3 bases; bases outside gene matches: 3.

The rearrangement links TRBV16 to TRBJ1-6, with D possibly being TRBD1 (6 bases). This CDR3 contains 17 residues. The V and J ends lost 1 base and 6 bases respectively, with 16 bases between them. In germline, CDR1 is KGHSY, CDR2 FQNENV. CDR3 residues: CASSQLSPHRVNSPLHF. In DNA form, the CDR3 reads TGTGCCAGCAGCCAATTAAGTCCGCACAGGGTTAATTCACCCCTCCACTTT.

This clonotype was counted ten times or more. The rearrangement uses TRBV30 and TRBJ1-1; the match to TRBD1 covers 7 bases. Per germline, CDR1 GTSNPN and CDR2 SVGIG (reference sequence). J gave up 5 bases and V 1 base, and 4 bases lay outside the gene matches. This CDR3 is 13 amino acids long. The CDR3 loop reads CAWSGGGKTEAFF. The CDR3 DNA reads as TGTGCCTGGAGTGGAGGGGGCAAAACTGAAGCTTTCTTT.

CDR3 in amino acids: CASSRWEGVVNTEAFF. The CDR3 DNA is TGTGCCAGCAGTCGGTGGGAAGGGGTCGTGAACACTGAAGCTTTCTTT. V usage is TRBV5-4 and J usage is TRBJ1-1; D might be TRBD1 (5 bases). Trimming took off 5 bases at V and 0 bases at J, with 17 bases between the two ends. Germline CDR1 and CDR2: SGHNT and YYREEE (reference sequence). The CDR3 has 16 amino acids.

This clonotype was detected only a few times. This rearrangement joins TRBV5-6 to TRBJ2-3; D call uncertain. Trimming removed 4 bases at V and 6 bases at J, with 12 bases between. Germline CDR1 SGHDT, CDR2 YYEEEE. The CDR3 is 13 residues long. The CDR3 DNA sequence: TGTGCCAGCAGCCCACCCCACGGGGATACGCAGTATTTT. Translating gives CASSPPHGDTQYF.

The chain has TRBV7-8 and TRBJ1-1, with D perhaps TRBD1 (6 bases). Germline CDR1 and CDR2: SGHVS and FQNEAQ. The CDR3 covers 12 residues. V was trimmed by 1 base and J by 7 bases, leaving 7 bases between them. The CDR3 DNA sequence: TGTGCCAGCAGCTTAGAGGACAGTGAAGCTTTCTTT. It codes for CASSLEDSEAFF.

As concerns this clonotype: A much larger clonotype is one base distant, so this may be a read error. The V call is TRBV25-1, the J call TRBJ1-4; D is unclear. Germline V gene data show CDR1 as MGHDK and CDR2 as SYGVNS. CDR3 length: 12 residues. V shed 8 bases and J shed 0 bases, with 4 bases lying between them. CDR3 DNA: TGTGCCAGCGCTGCAACTAATGAAAAACTGTTTTTT. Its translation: CASAATNEKLFF.

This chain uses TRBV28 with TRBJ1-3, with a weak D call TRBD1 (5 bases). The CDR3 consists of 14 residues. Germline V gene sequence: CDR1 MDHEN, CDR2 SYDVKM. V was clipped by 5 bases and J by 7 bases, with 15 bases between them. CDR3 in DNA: TGTGCCAGCAGTCTCGGGACGGGGCGCAACACCATATATTTT. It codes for CASSLGTGRNTIYF.